Following are 9 T cell receptor beta chains from one sample sequenced in a study of low-dose radiotherapy and immunotherapy resistance in tumors. First-strand cDNA relied on TRAV- and TRBV-specific primers spanning alpha and beta chains. TCR amplification used roughly 20 PCR cycles, a constant-region primer and a V-primer adapter. TCRdb re-analysed the reads in MiXCR, keeping a single row per CDR3 protein. The sample shows some 16,000 distinct CDR3 sequences, roughly 70% of them seen only once. The receptors derive from a human donor with advanced metastatic prostate, ovarian, gallbladder or colorectal cancer (not recorded which). This table probably holds off-target reads from a library built for another chain.

The V and J genes are TRBV12-3 or TRBV12-4 and TRBJ2-1, with D tentatively TRBD2 (6 bases). Deletions cut 0 bases from V and 0 bases from J, with 15 bases between. The length of the CDR3 is 18 residues. CDR3 residues: CASSLAAGALDSYNEQFF. For the CDR3, the DNA is TGTGCCAGCAGTTTAGCAGCGGGTGCCCTTGACTCCTACAATGAGCAGTTCTTC.

By sample share, this clonotype is medium-sized. The DNA for the CDR3 is TGTGCCAGCAGTCTCTGGGGTCAGCCCCAGCATTTT. It is translated as CASSLWGQPQHF. This rearrangement joins TRBV6-6 to TRBJ1-5, with D hard to call. Looked up from germline, CDR1 is MNHNY and CDR2 is SVGAGI (reference sequence). The V end was cut by 5 bases, the J end by 6 bases, with 8 bases between. This CDR3 contains 12 residues.

This clonotype has just one count. The chain links TRBV20-1 to TRBJ1-3; D not resolved. The CDR3 is 17 residues long. The V and J ends lost 0 bases and 3 bases respectively, with 18 bases between them. Germline V gives CDR1 DFQATT, CDR2 SNEGSKA (reference sequence). The CDR3 sequence is CSARDSGVSPYGNTIYF. The CDR3 nucleotides read TGCAGTGCTAGAGATTCGGGTGTTTCGCCATATGGAAACACCATATATTTT.

The chain uses TRBV5-4 and TRBJ2-2, with D unclear. The CDR3 totals 12 residues. With 4 bases removed from V and 7 bases from J, the gap between germline ends came to 8 bases. Germline V gene sequence: CDR1 SGHNT, CDR2 YYREEE (reference sequence). This CDR3 reads CASSQDVGELFF. In DNA form, the CDR3 reads TGTGCCAGCAGCCAGGATGTCGGGGAGCTGTTTTTT.

This clonotype was recorded a few times. J is TRBJ2-7 and V is TRBV10-3; 10 nucleotides align to TRBD1. Germline lookup yields CDR1 ENHRY and CDR2 SYGVKD. V lost 10 bases and J lost 2; bases outside the gene matches: 11. This CDR3 is built from 15 residues. The CDR3 reads CATGQGNGLAYEQYF. The CDR3 DNA is TGTGCCACGGGACAGGGGAATGGATTGGCCTACGAGCAGTACTTC.

The chain is built from TRBV9 and TRBJ1-1; D gene unclear. The CDR3 has 13 amino acids. Trimming removed 4 bases at V and 5 bases at J, with 12 bases between. CDR1 is SGDLS and CDR2 is YYNGEE in the germline V gene. CDR3 residues: CASSSAPGTEAFF. CDR3 coding DNA: TGTGCCAGCAGCTCCGCCCCGGGGACTGAAGCTTTCTTT.

This clonotype came up a few times. The V gene is TRBV6-6, the J gene TRBJ2-3, with a possible D match to TRBD1 (6 bases). V gave up 6 bases and J gave up 1 base, with 20 bases separating them. The CDR3 totals 17 residues. From germline, CDR1 is MNHNY and CDR2 SVGAGI (reference sequence). The CDR3 sequence: CASRSNTGNQGTDTQYF. The DNA of the CDR3 is TGTGCCAGCAGATCTAACACAGGGAACCAGGGCACAGATACGCAGTATTTT.

The rearrangement uses TRBV2 and TRBJ1-3; D is uncertain. Germline values: CDR1 SNHLY, CDR2 FYNNEI. The ends were cut back, 7 bases at V and 0 bases at J, with 10 bases in the middle. The CDR3 spans 14 residues. CDR3 amino acids: CASMGGLSGNTIYF. In DNA, the CDR3 is TGTGCCAGCATGGGCGGGCTCTCTGGAAACACCATATATTTT.

The chain combines TRBV3-1 with TRBJ2-1, with D possibly TRBD1 on 6 matching bases. There are 13 residues in the CDR3. V was pared by 2 bases and J by 9 bases, with 11 bases between. CDR1 and CDR2 from the germline V gene are LGHDT and YNNKEL (reference sequence). CDR3 DNA: TGTGCCAGCAGCCAACGGACAGTCGGTGAGCAGTTCTTC. Translated, it gives CASSQRTVGEQFF.